The 30 T cell receptor beta chains below were found in one sample sequenced in a study of blood T cell repertoires in COVID-19. The data were produced by immunoSEQ multiplex PCR, yet TCRdb's version contains in-frame clones alone and is incomplete. The sample shows 69,000 or so clones, 80% to 90% of them seen only once. The material sequenced was peripheral blood. Receptor source: an elderly woman with active or convalescent COVID-19.

Only a few counts were recorded for this clone. The rearrangement joins TRBV11-2 to TRBJ2-2; D unclear. The CDR3 extends over 13 amino acids. The V gene lost 5 bases and the J gene lost 6 bases, with 10 bases spanning the gap. CDR1 and CDR2 (germline): SGHAT, FQNNGV. The CDR3 nucleotides are TGTGCCAGCAGCCTGAGCCGGGCCGGGGAGCTGTTTTTT. Translation gives CASSLSRAGELFF. The whole variable domain, remainder taken from reference TRBV11-2 and TRBJ2-2, is EAGVAQSPRYKIIEKRQSVAFWCNPISGHATLYWYQQILGQGPKLLIQFQNNGVVDDSQLPKDRFSAERLKGVDSTLKIQPAKLEDSAVYLCASSLSRAGELFFGEGSRLTVL.

The chain uses TRBV15 and TRBJ1-1; 10 bases map to TRBD1. Trimming at V came to 1 base and at J to 0 bases, leaving 2 bases not matched to a gene. The CDR3 runs to 16 residues. Per the germline V gene, CDR1 is LNHNV and CDR2 is YYDKDF (reference sequence). This CDR3 reads CATSRGDRGMNTEAFF. CDR3 DNA: TGTGCCACCAGCAGAGGGGACAGGGGAATGAACACTGAAGCTTTCTTT.

The gene calls are TRBV28 and TRBJ1-1, with a weak D call TRBD1 (5 bases). The germline V and J ends were trimmed by 5 bases and 4 bases, with 14 bases remaining between them. The CDR3 is 14 amino acids. Germline V gene lookup returns CDR1 MDHEN and CDR2 SYDVKM. CDR3: CASSQGLDGTEAFF. The CDR3 DNA is TGTGCCAGCAGTCAGGGTCTGGATGGCACTGAAGCTTTCTTT.

This rearrangement joins TRBV2 to TRBJ2-5; 7 nucleotides line up with TRBD2. Germline assignment: CDR1 SNHLY and CDR2 FYNNEI. J lost 5 bases, V lost 9 bases, and 6 bases had no gene match. The CDR3 length is 12 residues. The CDR3 DNA follows: TGTGCCAGTGGGGCCGGGGGGGAGACCCAGTACTTC. Its translation is CASGAGGETQYF.

V usage is TRBV4-2 and J usage is TRBJ2-5; TRBD2 is a possible D gene (5 bases). Germline assignment: CDR1 LGHNA and CDR2 YNFKEQ. This CDR3 is built from 13 residues. V shed 0 bases and J shed 5 bases, with 7 bases lying between them. CDR3 bases: TGTGCCAGCAGCCAAGAGACGGGGGAGACCCAGTACTTC. It codes for CASSQETGETQYF.

The rearrangement joins TRBV4-2 to TRBJ2-2; D remains ambiguous. V shed 1 base and J shed 4 bases, with 10 bases lying between them. The CDR3 is made up of 15 amino acids. CDR1 is LGHNA, CDR2 YNFKEQ, per germline. Written as DNA, the CDR3 is TGTGCCAGCAGCCAAGGTGAAGCGACCACCGGGGAGCTGTTTTTT. Translation: CASSQGEATTGELFF.

This clone was observed once. J is TRBJ1-2 and V is TRBV7-2, with D tentatively TRBD1 (6 bases). The germline V and J ends were trimmed by 1 base and 2 bases, with 8 bases remaining between them. Germline loops: CDR1 SGHTA, CDR2 FQGNSA. The CDR3 covers 14 residues. The CDR3 here is CASSLVGQNYGYTF. As DNA, the CDR3 is TGTGCCAGCAGCTTAGTCGGACAGAACTATGGCTACACCTTC.

The chain uses TRBV7-8 and TRBJ2-5; 8 bases agree with TRBD2. This CDR3 is 15 amino acids long. Germline trimming cut 5 bases from V and 1 base from J; bases unmatched to any gene: 6. Per germline, CDR1 SGHVS and CDR2 FQNEAQ. The CDR3 here is CASSERGGLQETQYF. The CDR3 nucleotides read TGTGCCAGCAGCGAACGGGGGGGCCTCCAAGAGACCCAGTACTTC.

The V and J genes are TRBV15 and TRBJ2-1; D call uncertain. The V end was cut by 5 bases, the J end by 9 bases, with 20 bases between. The CDR3 has 15 amino acids. Germline-derived CDR1 and CDR2 are LNHNV and YYDKDF (reference sequence). CDR3 DNA sequence: TGTGCCACCAGCGCACCCAACCCTCCTTTTAGTGAGCAGTTCTTC. This gives the protein CATSAPNPPFSEQFF.

This clone has only one observation. V and J are TRBV30 and TRBJ1-1; the D is unclear. Between the trimmed V and J ends, which lost 0 bases and 6 bases, there was a span of 11 bases. The CDR3 has 13 amino acids. Germline CDR1 GTSNPN, CDR2 SVGIG (reference sequence). CDR3 coding DNA: TGTGCCTGGAGTGTATATCATCAGGCTGAAGCTTTCTTT. Translated, it gives CAWSVYHQAEAFF.

The chain carries TRBV2 and TRBJ2-1; maybe TRBD1 (6 bases). V was shortened by 6 bases and J by 8 bases, with 11 bases between the two germline ends. Germline V gene data show CDR1 as SNHLY and CDR2 as FYNNEI. The CDR3 sequence is 12 residues long. CDR3 DNA: TGTGCCAGCAGGGCGGACAGCCATGAGCAGTTCTTC. This translates into CASRADSHEQFF.

V gene TRBV3-1 (or the pseudogene TRBV3-2) combines with J gene TRBJ2-3; TRBD2 matches at 14 bases. The CDR3 loop spans 15 amino acids. CDR1 LGHDT and CDR2 YNNKEL come from the germline V gene (reference sequence). V shed 1 base and J 6 bases; nucleotides not matched to a gene: 0. The CDR3 protein is CASSQGTSGGDTQYF. In DNA form, the CDR3 reads TGTGCCAGCAGCCAAGGGACTAGCGGGGGGGATACGCAGTATTTT.

V and J are TRBV28 and TRBJ1-3, with D possibly TRBD1 on 5 matching bases. The germline V gene encodes CDR1 MDHEN and CDR2 SYDVKM. The V gene lost 7 bases and the J gene lost 3 bases, with 13 bases spanning the gap. This CDR3 comprises 14 residues. CDR3 residues: CASKLDRVGNTIYF. In nucleotides, the CDR3 is TGTGCCAGCAAATTAGACAGAGTTGGAAACACCATATATTTT. The full variable domain, rest sourced from reference TRBV28 and TRBJ1-3, is DVKVTQSSRYLVKRTGEKVFLECVQDMDHENMFWYRQDPGLGLRLIYFSYDVKMKEKGDIPEGYSVSREKKERFSLILESASTNQTSMYLCASKLDRVGNTIYFGEGSWLTVV.

The chain joins TRBV27 to TRBJ1-6; D is unclear. CDR1 and CDR2 from the germline V gene are MNHEY and SMNVEV (reference sequence). The CDR3 covers 15 residues. Between the trimmed V and J ends, which lost 1 base and 7 bases, there was a span of 11 bases. The CDR3: CASSLFGLENSPLHF. DNA of the CDR3: TGTGCCAGCAGTTTATTCGGACTTGAGAATTCACCCCTCCACTTT.

This chain links TRBV12-3 or TRBV12-4 with TRBJ2-2; a possible D gene is TRBD2 (5 bases). The V and J ends lost 6 bases and 5 bases respectively, with 10 bases between them. This CDR3 contains 13 residues. CDR3 loop: CASRKTGTGELFF. The DNA for the CDR3 is TGTGCCAGCAGGAAGACGGGGACCGGGGAGCTGTTTTTT.

The rearrangement joins TRBV19 to TRBJ1-2, with a tentative D call TRBD1 (6 bases). V was clipped by 6 bases and J by 2 bases, with 25 bases between them. Germline-derived CDR1 and CDR2 are LNHDA and SQIVND (reference sequence). This CDR3 has 18 residues. CDR3 sequence: CASSRLPHTGTNNYGYTF. The CDR3, as DNA: TGTGCCAGTAGCCGATTACCCCATACCGGGACAAACAACTATGGCTACACCTTC. Filled out from reference TRBV19 and TRBJ1-2, the complete variable domain reads DGGITQSPKYLFRKEGQNVTLSCEQNLNHDAMYWYRQDPGQGLRLIYYSQIVNDFQKGDIAEGYSVSREKKESFPLTVTSAQKNPTAFYLCASSRLPHTGTNNYGYTFGSGTRLTVV.

The chain carries TRBV11-3 and TRBJ2-7; no definite D call. The CDR3 runs to 14 residues. V lost 7 bases to trimming and J lost 0 bases, with 13 bases between them. The germline V gene encodes CDR1 SGHNT and CDR2 YENEEA. The CDR3 here is CASTFYQSSYEQYF. The CDR3 DNA reads TGTGCCAGCACCTTCTATCAAAGCTCCTACGAGCAGTACTTC.

The chain carries TRBV28 and TRBJ2-3; D is perhaps TRBD2 (7 bases). Germline values: CDR1 MDHEN, CDR2 SYDVKM. V dropped 8 bases and J dropped 2 bases, with 17 bases sitting between them. CDR3 length: 15 amino acids. The chain's CDR3 is CASRRGGRFTDTQYF. Here the CDR3 DNA reads TGTGCCAGCCGTAGGGGGGGCCGATTCACAGATACGCAGTATTTT.

The V call is TRBV7-2, the J call TRBJ2-3; 7 nucleotides match TRBD2. The V gene's germline CDR1 is SGHTA and CDR2 FQGNSA. The CDR3 has 15 residues. V lost 2 bases and J lost 2; bases outside the gene matches: 4. CDR3: CASSLPGLSTDTQYF. DNA of the CDR3: TGTGCCAGCAGCTTACCGGGACTATCCACAGATACGCAGTATTTT.

This sequence joins TRBV2 and TRBJ2-3, with D unclear. The germline CDR1 and CDR2 sequences are SNHLY and FYNNEI. V gave up 3 bases and J gave up 4 bases, with 11 bases separating them. This CDR3 has 14 residues. In nucleotides, the CDR3 is TGTGCCAGCAGTGACGAGATCGCACCAGATACGCAGTATTTT. The encoded protein is CASSDEIAPDTQYF.

The chain carries TRBV6-2 or TRBV6-3 and TRBJ2-1; TRBD2 matches 9 bases. This CDR3 is built from 17 residues. The J segment lost 4 bases and the V segment lost 0 bases, leaving 7 bases of the junction unmatched. Germline V CDR1 and CDR2: MNHEY, SVGEGT. CDR3 in DNA: TGTGCCAGCAGTTACTCAGCGGGAGGCTCCAATTACAATGAGCAGTTCTTC. Translating gives CASSYSAGGSNYNEQFF.

The chain links TRBV7-8 to TRBJ2-7; D is perhaps TRBD1 (5 bases). V dropped 2 bases and J dropped 0 bases, with 11 bases sitting between them. The germline CDR1 and CDR2 sequences are SGHVS and FQNEAQ. The CDR3 spans 15 residues. CDR3 nucleotides: TGTGCCAGCAGCTTACGGTTCGACAGCTCCTACGAGCAGTACTTC. Protein product: CASSLRFDSSYEQYF.

The chain recombines TRBV18 with TRBJ2-3, with TRBD2 matching over 9 bases. The CDR3 length is 16 residues. Trimming removed 2 bases from V and 0 bases from J; junction bases left unmatched: 3. CDR1 is KGHSH, CDR2 LQKENI, per germline. CDR3 in DNA: TGTGCCAGCTCACCAGTGGCGGGGGGGAGCACAGATACGCAGTATTTT. Its protein is CASSPVAGGSTDTQYF.

This chain uses TRBV30 with TRBJ1-1, with a tentative D call TRBD1 (6 bases). The CDR3 length is 15 residues. Trimming took 4 bases from V and 2 from J, leaving 17 bases between them. Germline CDR1 GTSNPN, CDR2 SVGIG (reference sequence). The CDR3 nucleotides read TGTGCCTGGACCAGCCTCCGAGGGGGTAACACTGAAGCTTTCTTT. Translation: CAWTSLRGGNTEAFF.

This chain connects TRBV6-5 to TRBJ2-5; 10 bases map to TRBD2. The junction had 7 bases not matched to a gene; V was cut back by 4 bases and J by 5 bases. The germline V gene has CDR1 MNHEY and CDR2 SVGAGI. There are 15 residues in the CDR3. As DNA, the CDR3 is TGTGCCAGCAGTTCTCTCGGGACTAGCGATGAGACCCAGTACTTC. Its translation: CASSSLGTSDETQYF.

This clone was observed a single time. The rearrangement joins TRBV13 to TRBJ2-1; TRBD2 might be the D (5 bases). V was cut by 5 bases and J by 3 bases, with 20 bases left in between. The CDR3 is 17 residues long. Per germline, CDR1 PRHDT and CDR2 FYEKMQ (reference sequence). For the CDR3, the DNA is TGTGCCAGCAGCCCGGCATTACTAGGTCTCTTCTACAATGAGCAGTTCTTC. Translating gives CASSPALLGLFYNEQFF.

The genes are TRBV12-3 or TRBV12-4 and TRBJ1-2, with 7 nucleotides matching TRBD1. Trimming at V came to 7 bases and at J to 6 bases, leaving 8 bases not matched to a gene. CDR3 length: 13 amino acids. CDR3 DNA: TGTGCCAGCACCCCTAGCGGGACAGATGGCTACACCTTC. Translated, it gives CASTPSGTDGYTF.

V is TRBV5-1 and J is TRBJ2-1, with 8 positions matching TRBD2. Germline loops: CDR1 SGHRS, CDR2 YFSETQ. CDR3 length: 14 residues. The junction had 2 bases not matched to a gene; V was cut back by 3 bases and J by 3 bases. CDR3 sequence: CASSSGLDYNEQFF. CDR3 DNA sequence: TGCGCCAGCAGCTCGGGACTAGACTACAATGAGCAGTTCTTC.

V and J are TRBV15 and TRBJ2-1; 9 bases are a match to TRBD2. Germline CDR1 LNHNV, CDR2 YYDKDF (reference sequence). There are 15 residues in the CDR3. Unmatched junction bases numbered 7, after V lost 0 bases and J lost 10 bases. CDR3 nucleotides: TGTGCCACCAGCAGAGATCATGCGACTAGCGGAGAGCAGTTCTTC. It codes for CATSRDHATSGEQFF.

The rearrangement uses TRBV5-1 and TRBJ2-7; TRBD1 matches 9 bases. Germline lookup yields CDR1 SGHRS and CDR2 YFSETQ. With V trimmed by 7 bases and J by 8 bases, 10 bases remained unmatched. The CDR3 is 13 residues long. CDR3 sequence reads: CASAETGQGKQYF. The CDR3, as DNA: TGCGCCAGCGCCGAGACGGGACAGGGAAAGCAGTACTTC. The variable domain in full, with the rest retrieved from reference TRBV5-1 and TRBJ2-7, is KAGVTQTPRYLIKTRGQQVTLSCSPISGHRSVSWYQQTPGQGLQFLFEYFSETQRNKGNFPGRFSGRQFSNSRSEMNVSTLELGDSALYLCASAETGQGKQYFGPGTRLTVT.